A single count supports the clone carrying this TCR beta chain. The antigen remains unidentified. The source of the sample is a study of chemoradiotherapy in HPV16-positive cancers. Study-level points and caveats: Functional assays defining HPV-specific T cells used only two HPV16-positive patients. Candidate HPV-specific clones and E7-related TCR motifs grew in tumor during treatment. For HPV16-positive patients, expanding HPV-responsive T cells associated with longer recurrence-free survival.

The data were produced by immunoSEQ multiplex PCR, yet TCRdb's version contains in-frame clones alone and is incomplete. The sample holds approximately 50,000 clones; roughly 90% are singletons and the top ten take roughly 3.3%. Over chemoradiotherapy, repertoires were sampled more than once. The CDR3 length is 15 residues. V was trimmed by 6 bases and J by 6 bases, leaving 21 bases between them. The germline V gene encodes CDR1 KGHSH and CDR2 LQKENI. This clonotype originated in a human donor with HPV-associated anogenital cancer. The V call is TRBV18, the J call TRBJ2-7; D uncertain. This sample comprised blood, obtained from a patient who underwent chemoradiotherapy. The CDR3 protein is CASSPANLGRGEQYF. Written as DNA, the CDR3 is TGTGCCAGCTCCCCGGCGAACTTAGGTAGAGGCGAGCAGTACTTC.